The 16 T cell receptor beta chains listed next were all sequenced from one sample in a study of OX40 agonist ivuxolimab in advanced cancers. The assay was immunoSEQ multiplex PCR, and TCRdb's table has in-frame clones only and misses some. The sample has some 54,000 clones; about nine tenths are singletons. The sequencing used CD4+ or CD8+ T cells sorted from blood, collected in a trial of the OX40 agonist ivuxolimab. These receptors were obtained from an adult with an advanced solid tumor such as melanoma, head and neck, liver or kidney cancer.

This clone was picked up one time. This chain uses TRBV30 with TRBJ1-4; perhaps TRBD1 as D (5 bases). The CDR3 has 15 amino acids. Between the trimmed V and J ends, which lost 3 bases and 7 bases, there was a span of 18 bases. CDR1 is GTSNPN, CDR2 SVGIG, per germline (reference sequence). Written as DNA, the CDR3 is TGTGCCTGGAGCGCGGGACCCCCGAGAGGTGAAAAACTGTTTTTT. Protein product: CAWSAGPPRGEKLFF.

This sequence joins TRBV29-1 and TRBJ2-2, with D unclear. The CDR3 runs 12 residues. V lost 5 bases to trimming and J lost 0 bases, with 4 bases between them. Germline CDR1 and CDR2: SQVTM and ANQGSEA. The CDR3 spells CSVRANTGELFF. CDR3 nucleotides: TGCAGCGTTCGCGCGAACACCGGGGAGCTGTTTTTT.

The chain couples TRBV30 to TRBJ2-3, with a possible D match to TRBD2 (6 bases). The V end was cut by 3 bases, the J end by 5 bases, with 21 bases between. The CDR3 is 16 residues long. CDR1 is GTSNPN and CDR2 is SVGIG in the germline V gene (reference sequence). The DNA for the CDR3 is TGTGCCTGGAGGAAGGGAAATTGGGAGGCCGGAGATACGCAGTATTTT. It encodes CAWRKGNWEAGDTQYF.

V and J are TRBV7-8 and TRBJ1-3, with 7 bases matching TRBD1. Trimming took 0 bases from V and 4 from J; bases not matched to a gene: 6. CDR3 length: 16 amino acids. From germline, CDR1 is SGHVS and CDR2 FQNEAQ. CDR3 sequence reads: CASSLAGTDKGNTIYF. The CDR3 bases are TGTGCCAGCAGCTTAGCAGGGACAGACAAAGGAAACACCATATATTTT.

This clone was observed a handful of times. CDR3 coding DNA: TGCAGCGTTGACCGGGCTTCGAGCTCCTACAATGAGCAGTTCTTC. The encoded protein is CSVDRASSSYNEQFF. This chain joins TRBV29-1 and TRBJ2-1; no definite D call. Between the trimmed V and J ends, which lost 3 bases and 0 bases, there was a span of 12 bases. The CDR3 runs to 15 residues. Germline CDR1 is SQVTM and CDR2 is ANQGSEA.

This rearrangement joins TRBV12-5 to TRBJ2-5, with D perhaps matching TRBD1 (6 bases). Trimming removed 1 base from V and 7 bases from J, with 16 bases in between. The CDR3 loop spans 15 amino acids. Looked up from germline, CDR1 is LGHNT and CDR2 is FRNRAP. Written as DNA, the CDR3 is TGTGCTAGTGGTTTGGCCCCTGGGGGCCTAGTGACCCAGTACTTC. The encoded protein is CASGLAPGGLVTQYF.

This clone has only a few counts. The V gene is TRBV14, the J gene TRBJ2-3, with a weak D call TRBD2 (6 bases). The V and J ends lost 0 bases and 5 bases respectively, with 18 bases between them. The CDR3 runs to 17 residues. The germline gives CDR1 SGHDN, CDR2 FVKESK. CDR3 bases: TGTGCCAGCAGCCAAGATATGCGGGGTCCTACTGGAGATACGCAGTATTTT. Translation gives CASSQDMRGPTGDTQYF.

The V gene is TRBV2, the J gene TRBJ1-5; D unresolved. Germline V gene sequence: CDR1 SNHLY, CDR2 FYNNEI. Trimming left V 4 bases short and J 0 bases short, with 10 bases between. The CDR3 consists of 15 residues. This CDR3 is CASSVNQNSNQPQHF. In nucleotides, the CDR3 is TGTGCCAGCAGTGTAAACCAGAATAGCAATCAGCCCCAGCATTTT.

The rearrangement joins TRBV25-1 to TRBJ1-2, with TRBD1 matching over 7 bases. Germline CDR1 reads MGHDK; CDR2 reads SYGVNS. The ends lost 6 bases at V and 8 bases at J; junction bases unmatched: 15. The length of the CDR3 is 15 residues. The CDR3 DNA sequence: TGTGCCAGCAGGGGGGGAGCAGAGGACAGGAGAGGCTACACCTTC. Protein sequence: CASRGGAEDRRGYTF.

This clone has a handful of counts. The chain recombines TRBV4-2 with TRBJ2-5, with 11 nucleotides matching TRBD2. The CDR3 runs to 20 residues. Germline-derived CDR1 and CDR2 are LGHNA and YNFKEQ. V was clipped by 1 base and J by 3 bases; unmatched bases: 16. CDR3: CASSQAPWGTSGGVEETQYF. The CDR3 DNA sequence: TGTGCCAGCAGCCAAGCCCCTTGGGGAACTAGCGGGGGAGTTGAAGAGACCCAGTACTTC.

This chain uses TRBV6-1 with TRBJ2-1; TRBD1 is a possible D gene (6 bases). This CDR3 contains 14 residues. V was pared by 6 bases and J by 7 bases, with 16 bases between. Germline loops: CDR1 MNHNS, CDR2 SASEGT. In DNA form, the CDR3 reads TGTGCCAGCAGGGGGGCCAGTCGTGGGAATGAGCAGTTCTTC. This translates into CASRGASRGNEQFF.

V gene TRBV6-5 combines with J gene TRBJ1-2; 10 positions match TRBD1. Germline CDR1 is MNHEY and CDR2 is SVGAGI. This CDR3 comprises 15 residues. Trimming cost V 6 bases and J 4 bases; bases outside gene matches: 8. The CDR3 is CASRARDRGSYGYTF. CDR3 nucleotide sequence: TGTGCCAGCAGAGCCCGGGACAGGGGTAGCTATGGCTACACCTTC.

This clone was counted a few times. The chain has TRBV6-5 and TRBJ2-2; D perhaps matches TRBD2 (6 bases). Germline-derived CDR1 and CDR2 are MNHEY and SVGAGI. This CDR3 spans 14 amino acids. Between the trimmed V and J ends, which lost 5 bases and 7 bases, there was a span of 14 bases. The CDR3 loop is CASSRQGSGGELFF. The CDR3, as DNA: TGTGCCAGCAGTCGGCAGGGTAGCGGCGGGGAGCTGTTTTTT.

The chain couples TRBV6-5 to TRBJ2-6, with a weak D call TRBD1 (5 bases). Germline V lookup: CDR1 MNHEY, CDR2 SVGAGI. The CDR3 loop spans 15 amino acids. The V end lost 6 bases, the J end lost 0 bases, and 9 bases lay between the germline ends. In DNA form, the CDR3 reads TGTGCCAGCAGCAAAGACAGCTCTGGGGCCAACGTCCTGACTTTC. It is translated as CASSKDSSGANVLTF.

The chain links TRBV7-3 to TRBJ1-1; no clear D. CDR3 length equals 14 residues. V lost 5 bases and J 1 base, leaving 11 bases between the germline ends. The germline gives CDR1 SGHTA, CDR2 FQGTGA. In nucleotides, the CDR3 is TGTGCCAGCAGCGTCGGGCACAAGAACACTGAAGCTTTCTTT. Its translation: CASSVGHKNTEAFF.

V and J are TRBV6-5 and TRBJ2-5; the match to TRBD1 covers 7 bases. The V gene end was trimmed by 7 bases and the J gene end by 4 bases; junction bases not matched to a gene: 9. Germline CDR1 MNHEY, CDR2 SVGAGI. There are 14 residues in the CDR3. CDR3 in amino acids: CASTRQGYSETQYF. CDR3 bases: TGTGCCAGCACCCGACAGGGTTATTCAGAGACCCAGTACTTC.